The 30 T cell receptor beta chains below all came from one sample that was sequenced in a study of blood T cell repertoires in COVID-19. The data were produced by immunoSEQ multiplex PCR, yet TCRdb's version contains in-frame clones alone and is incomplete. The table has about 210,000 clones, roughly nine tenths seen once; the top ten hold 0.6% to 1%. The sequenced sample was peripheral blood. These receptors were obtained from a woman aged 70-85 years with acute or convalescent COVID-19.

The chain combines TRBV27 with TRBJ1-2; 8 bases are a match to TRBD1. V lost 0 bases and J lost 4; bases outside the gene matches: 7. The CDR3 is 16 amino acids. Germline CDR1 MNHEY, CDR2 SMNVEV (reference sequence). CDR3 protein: CASSLSRQGIGYGYTF. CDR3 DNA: TGTGCCAGCAGTTTATCCCGACAGGGGATAGGCTATGGCTACACCTTC.

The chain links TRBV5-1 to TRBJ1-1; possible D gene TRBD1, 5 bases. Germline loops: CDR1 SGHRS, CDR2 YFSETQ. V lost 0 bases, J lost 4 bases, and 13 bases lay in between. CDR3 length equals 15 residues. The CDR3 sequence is CASSLAGGKFTEAFF. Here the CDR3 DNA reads TGCGCCAGCAGCTTGGCCGGGGGGAAATTCACTGAAGCTTTCTTT.

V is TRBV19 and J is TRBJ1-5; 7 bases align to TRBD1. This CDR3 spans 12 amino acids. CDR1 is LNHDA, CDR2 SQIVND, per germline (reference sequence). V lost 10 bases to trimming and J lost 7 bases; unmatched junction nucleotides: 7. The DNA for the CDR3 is TGTGCCACCAGGACAGGCGGCCAGCCCCAGCATTTT. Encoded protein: CATRTGGQPQHF. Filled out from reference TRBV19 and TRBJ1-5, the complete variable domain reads DGGITQSPKYLFRKEGQNVTLSCEQNLNHDAMYWYRQDPGQGLRLIYYSQIVNDFQKGDIAEGYSVSREKKESFPLTVTSAQKNPTAFYLCATRTGGQPQHFGDGTRLSIL.

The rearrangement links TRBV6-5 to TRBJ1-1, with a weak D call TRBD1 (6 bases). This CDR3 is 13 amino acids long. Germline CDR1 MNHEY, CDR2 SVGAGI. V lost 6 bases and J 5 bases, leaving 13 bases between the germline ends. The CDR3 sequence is CASRAGTPTEAFF. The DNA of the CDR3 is TGTGCCAGCAGGGCCGGGACACCAACTGAAGCTTTCTTT.

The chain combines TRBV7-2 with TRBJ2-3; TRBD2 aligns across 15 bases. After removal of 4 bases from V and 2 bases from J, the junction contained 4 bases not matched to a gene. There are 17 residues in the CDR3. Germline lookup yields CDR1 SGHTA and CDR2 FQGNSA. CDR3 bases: TGTGCCAGCAGCTCCCGGACTAGCGGGGGGGCCACAGATACGCAGTATTTT. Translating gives CASSSRTSGGATDTQYF. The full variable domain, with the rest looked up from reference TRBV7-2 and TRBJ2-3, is GAGVSQSPSNKVTEKGKDVELRCDPISGHTALYWYRQSLGQGLEFLIYFQGNSAPDKSGLPSDRFSAERTGGSVSTLTIQRTQQEDSAVYLCASSSRTSGGATDTQYFGPGTRLTVL.

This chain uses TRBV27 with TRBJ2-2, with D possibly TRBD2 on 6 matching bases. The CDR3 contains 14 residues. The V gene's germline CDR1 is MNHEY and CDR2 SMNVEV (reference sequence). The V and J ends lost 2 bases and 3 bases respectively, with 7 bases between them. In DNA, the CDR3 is TGTGCCAGCAGTTTAAGGGAGGACACCGGGGAGCTGTTTTTT. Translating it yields CASSLREDTGELFF.

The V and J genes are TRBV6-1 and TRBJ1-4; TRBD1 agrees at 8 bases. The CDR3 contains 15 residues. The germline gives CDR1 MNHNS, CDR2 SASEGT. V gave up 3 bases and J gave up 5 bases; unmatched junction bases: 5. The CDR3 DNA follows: TGTGCCAGCAGTGAGGACAGGGAACGGAATGAAAAACTGTTTTTT. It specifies CASSEDRERNEKLFF.

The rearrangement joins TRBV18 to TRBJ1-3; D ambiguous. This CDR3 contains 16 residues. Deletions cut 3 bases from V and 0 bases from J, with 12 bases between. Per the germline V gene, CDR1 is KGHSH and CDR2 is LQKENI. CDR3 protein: CASSPLQPSSGNTIYF. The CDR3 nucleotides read TGTGCCAGCTCACCCCTCCAACCTAGCTCTGGAAACACCATATATTTT.

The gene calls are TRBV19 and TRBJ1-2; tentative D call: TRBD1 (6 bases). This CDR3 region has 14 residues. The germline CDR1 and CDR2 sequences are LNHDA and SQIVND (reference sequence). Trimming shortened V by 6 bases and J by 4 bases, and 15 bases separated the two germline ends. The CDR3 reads CASSTQGNGYGYTF. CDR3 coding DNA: TGTGCCAGTAGCACACAGGGAAATGGCTATGGCTACACCTTC.

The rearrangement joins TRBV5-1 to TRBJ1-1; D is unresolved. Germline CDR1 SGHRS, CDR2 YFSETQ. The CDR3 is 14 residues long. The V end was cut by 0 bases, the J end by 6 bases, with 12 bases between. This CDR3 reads CASSLGELEAEAFF. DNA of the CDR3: TGCGCCAGCAGCTTGGGCGAGTTAGAAGCTGAAGCTTTCTTT.

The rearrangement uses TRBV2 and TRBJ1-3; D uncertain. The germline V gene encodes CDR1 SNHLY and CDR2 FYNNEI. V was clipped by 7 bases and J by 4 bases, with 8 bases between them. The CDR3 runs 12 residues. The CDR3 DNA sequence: TGTGCCAGCACCATAACAGGAAACACCATATATTTT. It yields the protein CASTITGNTIYF.

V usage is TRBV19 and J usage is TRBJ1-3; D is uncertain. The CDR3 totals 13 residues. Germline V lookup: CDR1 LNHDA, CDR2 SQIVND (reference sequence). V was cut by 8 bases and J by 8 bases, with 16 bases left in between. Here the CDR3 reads CASQGWGGHTIYF. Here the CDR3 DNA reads TGTGCCAGTCAAGGTTGGGGAGGACACACCATATATTTT.

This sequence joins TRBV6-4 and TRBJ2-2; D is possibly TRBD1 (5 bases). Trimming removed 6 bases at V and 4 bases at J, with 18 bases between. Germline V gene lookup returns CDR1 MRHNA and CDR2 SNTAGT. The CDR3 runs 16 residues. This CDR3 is CASSQSRQGRTGELFF. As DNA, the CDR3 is TGTGCCAGCAGCCAGAGTCGGCAGGGCCGCACCGGGGAGCTGTTTTTT.

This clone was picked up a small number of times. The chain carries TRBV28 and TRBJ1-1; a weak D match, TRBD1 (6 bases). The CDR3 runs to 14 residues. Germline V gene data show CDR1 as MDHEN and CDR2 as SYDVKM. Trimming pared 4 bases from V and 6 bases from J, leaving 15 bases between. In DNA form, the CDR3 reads TGTGCCAGCAGTTCCTATGGACAGATCGCTGAAGCTTTCTTT. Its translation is CASSSYGQIAEAFF.

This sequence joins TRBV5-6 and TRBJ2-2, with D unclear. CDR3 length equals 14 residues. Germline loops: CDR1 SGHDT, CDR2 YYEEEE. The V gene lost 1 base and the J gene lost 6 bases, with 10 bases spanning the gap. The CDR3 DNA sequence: TGTGCCAGCAGCTTGTCTAGATGGGCCGGGGAGCTGTTTTTT. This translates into CASSLSRWAGELFF.

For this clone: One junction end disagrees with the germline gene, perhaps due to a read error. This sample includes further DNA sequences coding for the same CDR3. CDR3 in DNA: TGTGCCAGCAGTCCCCCCTCCGGTATTGAAGCTTTCTTC. Encoded protein: CASSPPSGIEAFF. The V and J genes are TRBV6-5 and TRBJ1-1; D is unresolved. CDR1 is MNHEY and CDR2 is SVGAGI in the germline V gene. The length of the CDR3 is 13 residues.

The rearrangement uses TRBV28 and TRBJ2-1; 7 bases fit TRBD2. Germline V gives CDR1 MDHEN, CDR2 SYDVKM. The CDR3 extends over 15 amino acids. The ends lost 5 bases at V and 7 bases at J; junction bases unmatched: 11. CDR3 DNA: TGTGCCAGCAGTAGCTACGGGAGGAGTGGAAATGAGCAGTTCTTC. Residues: CASSSYGRSGNEQFF.

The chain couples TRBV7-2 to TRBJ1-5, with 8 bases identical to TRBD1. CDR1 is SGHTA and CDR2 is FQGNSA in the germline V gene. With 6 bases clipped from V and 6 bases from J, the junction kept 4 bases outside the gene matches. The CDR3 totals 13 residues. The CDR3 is CASRQGVSQPQHF. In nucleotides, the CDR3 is TGTGCCAGCAGACAGGGGGTTTCTCAGCCCCAGCATTTT.

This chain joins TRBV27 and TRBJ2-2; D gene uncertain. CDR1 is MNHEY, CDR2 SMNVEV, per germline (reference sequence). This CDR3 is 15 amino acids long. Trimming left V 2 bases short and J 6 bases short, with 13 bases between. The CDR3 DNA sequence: TGTGCCAGCAGTTTACGGAACTTTGCGGCCGGGGAGCTGTTTTTT. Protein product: CASSLRNFAAGELFF.

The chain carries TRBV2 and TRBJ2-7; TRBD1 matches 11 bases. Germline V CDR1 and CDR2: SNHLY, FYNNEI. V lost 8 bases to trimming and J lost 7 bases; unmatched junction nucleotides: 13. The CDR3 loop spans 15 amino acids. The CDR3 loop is CASGKVRTGGGEQYF. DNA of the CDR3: TGTGCCAGCGGAAAGGTCCGGACAGGGGGCGGGGAGCAGTACTTC.

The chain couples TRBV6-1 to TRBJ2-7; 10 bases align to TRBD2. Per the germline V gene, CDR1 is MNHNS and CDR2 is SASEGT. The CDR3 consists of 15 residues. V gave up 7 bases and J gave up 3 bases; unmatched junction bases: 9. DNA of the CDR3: TGTGCCAGCACCTCTAGCGGGAGAACTATCTACGAGCAGTACTTC. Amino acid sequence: CASTSSGRTIYEQYF.

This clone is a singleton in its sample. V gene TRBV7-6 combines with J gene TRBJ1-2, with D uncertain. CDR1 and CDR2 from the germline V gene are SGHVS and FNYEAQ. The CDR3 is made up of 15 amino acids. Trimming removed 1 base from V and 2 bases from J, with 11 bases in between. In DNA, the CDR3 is TGTGCCAGCAGCTTAGGTTTCGGGTTCAACTATGGCTACACCTTC. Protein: CASSLGFGFNYGYTF.

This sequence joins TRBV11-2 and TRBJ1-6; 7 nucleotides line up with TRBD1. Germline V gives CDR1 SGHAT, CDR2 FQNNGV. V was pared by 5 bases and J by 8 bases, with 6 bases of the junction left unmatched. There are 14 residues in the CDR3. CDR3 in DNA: TGTGCCAGCAGCAACAGGGGATACCATTCACCCCTCCACTTT. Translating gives CASSNRGYHSPLHF.

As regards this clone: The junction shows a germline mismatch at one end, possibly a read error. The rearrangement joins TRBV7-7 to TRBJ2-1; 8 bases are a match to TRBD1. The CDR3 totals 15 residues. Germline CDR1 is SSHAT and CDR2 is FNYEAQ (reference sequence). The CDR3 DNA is TGTGCTAGCAGCTTAGTACAGGGGGGTTACAATGAGCAGTTCTTC. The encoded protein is CASSLVQGGYNEQFF.

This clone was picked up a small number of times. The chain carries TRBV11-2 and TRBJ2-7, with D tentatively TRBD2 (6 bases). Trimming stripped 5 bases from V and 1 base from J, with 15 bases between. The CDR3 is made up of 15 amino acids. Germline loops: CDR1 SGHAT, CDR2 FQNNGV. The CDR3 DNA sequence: TGTGCCAGCAGCCGGGACTTCAACCCTTCCTACGAGCAGTACTTC. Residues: CASSRDFNPSYEQYF.

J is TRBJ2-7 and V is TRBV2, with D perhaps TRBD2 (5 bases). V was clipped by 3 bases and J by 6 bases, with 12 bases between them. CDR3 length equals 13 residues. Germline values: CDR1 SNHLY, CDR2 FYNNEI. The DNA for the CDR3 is TGTGCCAGCAGTGAGGCGCCTAGCATCGAGCAGTACTTC. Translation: CASSEAPSIEQYF.

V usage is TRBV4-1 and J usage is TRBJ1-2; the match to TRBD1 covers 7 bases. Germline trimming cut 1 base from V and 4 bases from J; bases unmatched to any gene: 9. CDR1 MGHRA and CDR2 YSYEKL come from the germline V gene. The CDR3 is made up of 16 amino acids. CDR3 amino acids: CASSQGAGGLLYGYTF. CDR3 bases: TGCGCCAGCAGCCAAGGCGCAGGGGGTCTCCTCTATGGCTACACCTTC.

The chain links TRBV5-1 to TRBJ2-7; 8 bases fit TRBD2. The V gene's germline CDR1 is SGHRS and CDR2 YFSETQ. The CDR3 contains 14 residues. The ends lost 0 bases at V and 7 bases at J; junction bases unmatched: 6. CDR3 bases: TGCGCCAGCAGCTTGGTCGGCGGGAGGAATGAGCAGTACTTC. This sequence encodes CASSLVGGRNEQYF.

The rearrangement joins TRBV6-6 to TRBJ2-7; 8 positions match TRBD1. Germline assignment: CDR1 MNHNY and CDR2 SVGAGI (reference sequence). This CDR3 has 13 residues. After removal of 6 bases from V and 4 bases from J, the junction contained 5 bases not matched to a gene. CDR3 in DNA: TGTGCCAGCAGGATTCAGGGGGCTTACGAGCAGTACTTC. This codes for CASRIQGAYEQYF.

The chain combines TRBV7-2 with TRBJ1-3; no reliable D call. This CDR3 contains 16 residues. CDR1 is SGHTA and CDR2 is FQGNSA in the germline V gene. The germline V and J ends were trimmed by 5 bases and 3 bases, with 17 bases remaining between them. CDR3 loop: CASSPQRNSVGNTIYF. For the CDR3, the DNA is TGTGCCAGCAGCCCCCAGCGTAACTCTGTTGGAAACACCATATATTTT.